The 15 T cell receptor beta chains in this list originate from one sample, sequenced in a study of T cell repertoires in cytomegalovirus infection. TCRdb reprocessed the reads via MiXCR and lists one record per CDR3 protein. Here the sample spans approximately 100,000 distinct CDR3 sequences, around 29% being singletons. These receptors' antigens are unknown. Sequences were derived from CD8+ T cells from cultured PBMCs, sampled from culture after CMV antigen stimulation. The receptors stem from a human donor in good health (CMV status not recorded). Some clones in this sample may be carry-over from other donors' samples.

The rearrangement joins TRBV5-5 to TRBJ2-7; 8 bases match TRBD2. This CDR3 has 15 residues. Per germline, CDR1 SGHKS and CDR2 YYEKEE (reference sequence). V gave up 3 bases and J gave up 2 bases; unmatched junction bases: 7. The CDR3, as DNA: TGTGCCAGCAGCTCCCCGGGAGGGGGGGCCTACGAGCAGTACTTC. It codes for CASSSPGGGAYEQYF.

The CDR3 reads CASSRTGVTGELFF. The CDR3 DNA is TGTGCCAGCAGCCGGACAGGGGTCACCGGGGAGCTGTTTTTT. The V and J genes are TRBV7-8 and TRBJ2-2; TRBD1 matches at 9 bases. This CDR3 has 14 amino acids. The V gene's germline CDR1 is SGHVS and CDR2 FQNEAQ. With 5 bases clipped from V and 4 bases from J, the junction kept 2 bases outside the gene matches. Combining the CDR3 with reference TRBV7-8 and TRBJ2-2 gives the whole variable domain GAGVSQSPRYKVAKRGQDVALRCDPISGHVSLFWYQQALGQGPEFLTYFQNEAQLDKSGLPSDRFFAERPEGSVSTLKIQRTQQEDSAVYLCASSRTGVTGELFFGEGSRLTVL.

This clonotype was counted many times. This rearrangement joins TRBV7-9 to TRBJ2-1; 8 bases align to TRBD1. V was pared by 1 base and J by 4 bases, with 6 bases of the junction left unmatched. The CDR3 runs to 16 residues. From germline, CDR1 is SEHNR and CDR2 FQNEAQ (reference sequence). The CDR3 bases are TGTGCCAGCAGCTTAGGGGGGACAGGAGAGTACAATGAGCAGTTCTTC. Translating gives CASSLGGTGEYNEQFF. Drawing the rest from reference TRBV7-9 and TRBJ2-1, the complete variable domain is DTGVSQNPRHKITKRGQNVTFRCDPISEHNRLYWYRQTLGQGPEFLTYFQNEAQLEKSRLLSDRFSAERPKGSFSTLEIQRTEQGDSAMYLCASSLGGTGEYNEQFFGPGTRLTVL.

There are a few counts of this clonotype. The rearrangement uses TRBV20-1 and TRBJ1-5, with D possibly matching TRBD1 (5 bases). The V end was cut by 5 bases, the J end by 3 bases, with 14 bases between. Germline CDR1 is DFQATT and CDR2 is SNEGSKA (reference sequence). CDR3 length: 14 residues. The CDR3 DNA reads TGCAGTGCTGAGACGCAGGGCTTCAATCAGCCCCAGCATTTT. It encodes CSAETQGFNQPQHF.

This clonotype has a handful of counts. This sequence joins TRBV11-1 and TRBJ2-2; 7 positions agree with TRBD2. The trim removed 5 bases at V and 0 bases at J, leaving 6 bases unmatched. The CDR3 has 16 amino acids. CDR1 is SGHAT, CDR2 FQDESV, per germline (reference sequence). The CDR3 DNA sequence: TGTGCCAGCAGCCCTAGGCGGGGGTCGAACACCGGGGAGCTGTTTTTT. Its protein is CASSPRRGSNTGELFF.

In this sample, this clonotype turned up many times. This chain joins TRBV7-9 and TRBJ2-1; possible D gene TRBD2, 6 bases. Germline lookup yields CDR1 SEHNR and CDR2 FQNEAQ (reference sequence). CDR3 size: 14 residues. Trimming removed 3 bases at V and 6 bases at J, with 12 bases between. The CDR3 sequence: CASSFMTSLNEQFF. Here the CDR3 DNA reads TGTGCCAGCAGCTTTATGACTAGTCTCAATGAGCAGTTCTTC.

As for this clonotype: A read error is possible here, since a much larger clone lies one base away. V usage is TRBV7-4 and J usage is TRBJ1-6; 10 positions agree with TRBD1. CDR3 length: 16 residues. The germline V gene encodes CDR1 SGHVT and CDR2 SQSDAQ. The CDR3 DNA reads as TGTGCCAGCAGCCATGCGTCGACAGGGGGCCTTAGCACCCTCCGCTTT. Residues: CASSHASTGGLSTLRF.

This clonotype was counted many times. The chain uses TRBV7-9 and TRBJ2-7; D gene unclear. Trimming removed 5 bases from V and 5 bases from J, with 10 bases in between. Germline V CDR1 and CDR2: SEHNR, FQNEAQ (reference sequence). This CDR3 spans 12 amino acids. CDR3 loop: CASSRMTDEQYF. The CDR3 nucleotides are TGTGCCAGCAGCAGGATGACCGACGAGCAGTACTTC.

The chain couples TRBV7-9 to TRBJ1-3, with D perhaps matching TRBD1 (5 bases). V dropped 1 base and J dropped 4 bases, with 8 bases sitting between them. The CDR3 covers 14 residues. Germline V gene lookup returns CDR1 SEHNR and CDR2 FQNEAQ (reference sequence). The CDR3 spells CASSLEQGGNTIYF. The CDR3 nucleotides are TGTGCCAGCAGCTTAGAGCAGGGAGGAAACACCATATATTTT.

This clonotype occurred many times. The chain is built from TRBV11-2 and TRBJ2-1, with 10 bases identical to TRBD1. CDR3 length: 14 residues. V shed 4 bases, J shed 10 bases, and the junction held 7 bases outside the gene matches. Per germline, CDR1 SGHAT and CDR2 FQNNGV. The CDR3 nucleotides read TGTGCCAGCAGCTCCGGGACAGGGGAGCGAGAGCAGTTCTTC. Translating it yields CASSSGTGEREQFF. Filled out from reference TRBV11-2 and TRBJ2-1, the complete variable domain reads EAGVAQSPRYKIIEKRQSVAFWCNPISGHATLYWYQQILGQGPKLLIQFQNNGVVDDSQLPKDRFSAERLKGVDSTLKIQPAKLEDSAVYLCASSSGTGEREQFFGPGTRLTVL.

A few counts support this clonotype. CDR3 DNA sequence: TGCAGCGTTGAGGGCGGGGGGGCGAGCACAGATACGCAGTATTTT. It codes for CSVEGGGASTDTQYF. The rearrangement uses TRBV29-1 and TRBJ2-3; TRBD2 matches at 9 bases. V trimming: 3 bases; J trimming: 0 bases; junction bases outside the gene matches: 4. Germline CDR1 reads SQVTM; CDR2 reads ANQGSEA. This CDR3 has 15 amino acids.

DNA for the CDR3: TGTGCCACCAGCAGATCAGAAGGGGGCGCTGGGGCCAACGTCCTGACTTTC. As protein: CATSRSEGGAGANVLTF. The rearrangement links TRBV15 to TRBJ2-6; 7 bases align to TRBD1. The germline V gene has CDR1 LNHNV and CDR2 YYDKDF (reference sequence). V lost 2 bases and J lost 2; bases outside the gene matches: 6. The CDR3 loop spans 17 amino acids.

This clonotype was detected a few times. The chain has TRBV5-4 and TRBJ2-1, with 8 bases matching TRBD2. The CDR3 spans 15 residues. Germline CDR1 is SGHNT and CDR2 is YYREEE (reference sequence). Unmatched junction bases numbered 6, after V lost 0 bases and J lost 7 bases. The CDR3 region is CASSLGPGGQNEQFF. CDR3 in DNA: TGTGCCAGCAGCTTGGGTCCGGGGGGGCAGAATGAGCAGTTCTTC.

This clonotype turned up a few times. The genes are TRBV12-3 or TRBV12-4 and TRBJ1-5; TRBD1 matches at 8 bases. The CDR3 has 14 residues. V dropped 4 bases and J dropped 5; count of bases not matched to a gene: 4. The CDR3 DNA is TGTGCCAGCAGTTGGACAGGGAGCGATCAGCCCCAGCATTTT. Amino acid sequence: CASSWTGSDQPQHF.

This chain uses TRBV7-6 with TRBJ2-2; D might be TRBD1 (5 bases). This CDR3 spans 14 amino acids. Germline assignment: CDR1 SGHVS and CDR2 FNYEAQ. Between the trimmed V and J ends, which lost 6 bases and 4 bases, there was a span of 12 bases. The CDR3 protein is CASSPMGLTGELFF. DNA for the CDR3: TGTGCCAGCAGTCCTATGGGGCTCACCGGGGAGCTGTTTTTT.